Included here is one T cell receptor beta chain sequence, with context. The sample comes from a study of blood T cell repertoires in COVID-19. Across the study: From T cells, B-cell-depleted T cells, or PBMCs came the material, which was cDNA or gDNA.

Seattle-derived patients entered the study during active infection and were followed longitudinally. The germline V gene has CDR1 SGHVS and CDR2 FNYEAQ. V shed 4 bases and J 1 base; nucleotides not matched to a gene: 5. This CDR3 comprises 16 residues. Original data processing: Cell counts per sample came from amplifying reference gene primers. Profiling relied on immunoSEQ multiplex PCR, and the TCRdb table lists in-frame clones only, not all of them. V, J and clone size are those of that table, while D and trimming were read from the DNA. The sample has about 200,000 clones, approximately 86% seen once; the top ten hold about a tenth.

The receptor was derived from a woman aged 45-65 years with COVID-19, enrolled during active disease. V gene TRBV7-6 combines with J gene TRBJ2-2, with TRBD2 identical over 8 bases. The sequenced sample was peripheral blood. CDR3 DNA sequence: TGTGCCAGCAGCTGGAGGCTAGCGGGGAACACCGGGGAGCTGTTTTTT. Its translation is CASSWRLAGNTGELFF.